This T cell receptor (beta chain) originates from a study of a mutant IDH1 vaccine in newly diagnosed glioma. Across the study: Most had both radiotherapy and temozolomide beforehand; others had only one.

TCRdb keeps only in-frame clones here, not all; method: immunoSEQ multiplex PCR. The data show 65,000 to 70,000 clones, around four fifths seen once. Time point indicated: baseline, week 1 (first vaccination visit). The treatment: pre-vaccination baseline after standard-of-care therapy. Per germline, CDR1 SEHNR and CDR2 FQNEAQ (reference sequence). V lost 1 base and J 1 base, leaving 13 bases between the germline ends. The CDR3 spans 16 residues. This sequence was found in a woman between 18 and 29 years old with glioma. Some clones in this sample may be carry-over from other donors' samples. This chain connects TRBV7-9 to TRBJ1-1; tentatively, D is TRBD1 (5 bases). The sample consisted of peripheral blood mononuclear cells (PBMCs), taken from a glioma patient treated with radiotherapy, temozolomide or both. CDR3 sequence reads: CASSLGTGTENTEAFF. DNA for the CDR3: TGTGCCAGCAGCTTAGGAACCGGGACTGAGAACACTGAAGCTTTCTTT.